This T cell receptor (beta chain) was sequenced in a study of PD-1 blockade in mismatch repair-deficient tumors. This CDR3 has 13 amino acids. Germline V CDR1 and CDR2: LNHDA, SQIVND (reference sequence). The V gene end was trimmed by 8 bases and the J gene end by 5 bases; junction bases not matched to a gene: 3. Assay: immunoSEQ multiplex PCR; the TCRdb copy retains only in-frame clones and omits some. The data hold about 130,000 clones, with about 88% observed a single time. This clonotype was sampled from an adult with mismatch repair-deficient cancer. Source: peripheral blood, taken approximately 73 weeks after starting pembrolizumab. The chain joins TRBV19 to TRBJ2-7; 13 bases fit TRBD2. The CDR3 loop reads CASGTSGTNEQYF. The CDR3 nucleotides read TGTGCCAGTGGGACTAGCGGGACCAACGAGCAGTACTTC.